This T cell receptor beta chain was sequenced during a study of shared clonotypes between healthy human individuals. Selected positively for CCR7 and CD45RO-negative, naive CD8 cells excluded terminally differentiated effector memory CD45RA+ cells. TCRdb's table, derived via immunoSEQ multiplex PCR, lists solely in-frame clones and lacks some. The table includes about 580,000 clones, 95% to 98% detected once. Sequenced material: naive CD8+ T cells sorted from blood. The source is a man between 25 and 39 years old in good health.

The CDR3 nucleotides are TGTGCCAGCAGCGTAGGCATTAACAATGAGCAGTTCTTC. This codes for CASSVGINNEQFF. The chain has TRBV9 and TRBJ2-1; D gene ambiguous. V lost 0 bases and J 5 bases, leaving 6 bases between the germline ends. The CDR3 runs 13 residues. CDR1 is SGDLS and CDR2 is YYNGEE in the germline V gene.